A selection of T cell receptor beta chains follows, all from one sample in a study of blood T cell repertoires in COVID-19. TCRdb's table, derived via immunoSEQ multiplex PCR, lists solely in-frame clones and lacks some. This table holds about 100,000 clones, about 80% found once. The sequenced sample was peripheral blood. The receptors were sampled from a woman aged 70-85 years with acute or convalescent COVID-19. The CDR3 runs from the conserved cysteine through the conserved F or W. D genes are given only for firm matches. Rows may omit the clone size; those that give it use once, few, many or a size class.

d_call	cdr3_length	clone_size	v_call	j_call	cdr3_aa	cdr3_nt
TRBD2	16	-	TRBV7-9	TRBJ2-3	CASGYPTSGSTDTQYF	TGTGCCAGCGGATACCCCACTAGCGGTAGCACAGATACGCAGTATTTT
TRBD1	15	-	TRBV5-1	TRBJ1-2	CASSEGQGSWYGYTF	TGCGCCAGCAGCGAAGGACAGGGAAGTTGGTATGGCTACACCTTC
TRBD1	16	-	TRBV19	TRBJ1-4	CASSMSGRQGSEKLFF	TGTGCCAGTAGTATGTCCGGACGACAGGGTAGTGAAAAACTGTTTTTT
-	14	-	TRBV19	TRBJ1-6	CASSTTGSNSPLHF	TGTGCCAGTAGTACGACAGGATCGAATTCACCCCTCCACTTT
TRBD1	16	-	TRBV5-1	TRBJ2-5	CASSLKDRGRGETQYF	TGCGCCAGCAGCTTGAAGGACAGGGGGCGCGGGGAGACCCAGTACTTC
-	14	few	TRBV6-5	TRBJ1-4	CASRLSATNEKLFF	TGTGCCAGCCGATTGAGCGCAACTAATGAAAAACTGTTTTTT
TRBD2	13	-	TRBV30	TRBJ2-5	CAWNTGGAETQYF	TGTGCCTGGAATACCGGGGGGGCAGAGACCCAGTACTTC
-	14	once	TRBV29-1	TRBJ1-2	CSVEAWDTHYGYTF	TGCAGCGTTGAAGCCTGGGACACCCACTATGGCTACACCTTC
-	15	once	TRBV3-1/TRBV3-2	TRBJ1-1	CASSPFGGTNTEAFF	TGTGCCAGCAGCCCATTCGGGGGGACGAACACTGAAGCTTTCTTT
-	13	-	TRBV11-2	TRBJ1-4	CASSLVQIEKLFF	TGTGCCAGCAGCTTAGTACAGATCGAAAAACTGTTTTTT
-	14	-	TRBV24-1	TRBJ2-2	CATSEAQNTGELFF	TGTGCCACCAGTGAGGCACAGAACACCGGGGAGCTGTTTTTT
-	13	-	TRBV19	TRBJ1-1	CASRETGNSEAFF	TGTGCCAGTAGGGAAACAGGGAATTCTGAAGCTTTCTTT
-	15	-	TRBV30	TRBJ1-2	CAWRGPRGLLYGYTF	TGTGCCTGGAGGGGCCCCAGGGGCTTGCTCTATGGCTACACCTTC
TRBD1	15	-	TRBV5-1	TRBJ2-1	CASSSVQGAYNEQFF	TGCGCCAGCAGTTCGGTACAGGGGGCCTACAATGAGCAGTTCTTC
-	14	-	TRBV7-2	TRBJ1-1	CASSFQGPNTEAFF	TGTGCCAGCAGCTTTCAGGGCCCGAACACTGAAGCTTTCTTT
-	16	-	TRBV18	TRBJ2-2	CASSPPTQGNTGELFF	TGTGCCAGCTCACCACCGACACAGGGGAACACCGGGGAGCTGTTTTTT
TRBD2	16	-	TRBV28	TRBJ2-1	CASSLSGLAVGDEQFF	TGTGCCAGCAGTTTATCGGGACTAGCGGTCGGCGATGAGCAGTTCTTC
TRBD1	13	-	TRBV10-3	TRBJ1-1	CATSGQTSTEAFF	TGTGCCACCTCGGGACAGACAAGCACTGAAGCTTTCTTT
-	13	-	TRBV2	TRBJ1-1	CASITDLNTEAFF	TGTGCCAGCATAACAGATTTGAACACTGAAGCTTTCTTT
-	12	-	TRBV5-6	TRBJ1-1	CASSLAGIEAFF	TGTGCCAGCAGCTTGGCCGGGATTGAAGCTTTCTTT
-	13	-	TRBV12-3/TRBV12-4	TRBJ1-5	CASGGSGNQPQHF	TGTGCCAGCGGGGGCTCGGGCAATCAGCCCCAGCATTTT
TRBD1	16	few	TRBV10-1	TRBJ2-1	CASSGRDRGPYNEQFF	TGCGCCAGCAGCGGTCGAGACAGGGGCCCCTACAATGAGCAGTTCTTC
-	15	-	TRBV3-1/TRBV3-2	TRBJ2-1	CASSQEQGRYNEQFF	TGTGCCAGCAGCCAAGAACAGGGACGCTACAATGAGCAGTTCTTC
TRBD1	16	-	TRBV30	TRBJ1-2	CASLTGGRVLNYGYTF	TGTGCCTCCCTGACAGGGGGCCGGGTCCTTAACTATGGCTACACCTTC
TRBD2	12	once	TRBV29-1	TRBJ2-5	CSADGGAETQYF	TGCAGCGCTGACGGGGGGGCGGAGACCCAGTACTTC
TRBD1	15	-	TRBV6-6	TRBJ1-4	CASSQGQGANEKLFF	TGTGCCAGCAGCCAAGGACAGGGGGCTAATGAAAAACTGTTTTTT
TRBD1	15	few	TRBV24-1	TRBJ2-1	CATSNRDRQYNEQFF	TGTGCCACAAGTAACCGGGACAGGCAGTACAATGAGCAGTTCTTC
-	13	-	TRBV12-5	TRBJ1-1	CASAQQGETEAFF	TGTGCTAGTGCCCAACAGGGAGAGACTGAAGCTTTCTTT
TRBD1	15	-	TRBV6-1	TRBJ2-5	CASSKGQGIGETQYF	TGTGCCAGCAGTAAGGGACAGGGGATCGGCGAGACCCAGTACTTC
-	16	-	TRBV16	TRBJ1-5	CASSPTGSDSNQPQHF	TGTGCCAGCAGTCCTACCGGGTCGGATAGCAATCAGCCCCAGCATTTT
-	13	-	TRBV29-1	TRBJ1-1	CSVEEPRGTEAFF	TGCAGCGTTGAAGAGCCCAGGGGAACTGAAGCTTTCTTT